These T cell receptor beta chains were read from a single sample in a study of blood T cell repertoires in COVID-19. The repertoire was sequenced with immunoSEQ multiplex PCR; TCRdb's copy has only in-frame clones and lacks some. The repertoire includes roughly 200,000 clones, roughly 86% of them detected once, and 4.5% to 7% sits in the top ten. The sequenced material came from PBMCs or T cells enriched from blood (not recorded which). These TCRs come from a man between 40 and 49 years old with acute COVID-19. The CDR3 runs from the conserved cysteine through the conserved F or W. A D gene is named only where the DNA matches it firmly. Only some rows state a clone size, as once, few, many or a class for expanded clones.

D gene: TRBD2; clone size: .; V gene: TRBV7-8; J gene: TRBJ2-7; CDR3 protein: CASSLEGLAVYEQYF
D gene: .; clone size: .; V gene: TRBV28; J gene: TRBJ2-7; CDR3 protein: CASSSTGFSYEQYF
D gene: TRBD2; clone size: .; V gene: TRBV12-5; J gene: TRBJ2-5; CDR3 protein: CASGLLSGGQGTQYF
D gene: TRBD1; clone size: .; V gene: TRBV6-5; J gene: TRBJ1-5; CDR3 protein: CASTGDRADQPQHF
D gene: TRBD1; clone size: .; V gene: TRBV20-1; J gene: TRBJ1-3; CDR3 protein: CSATDFDRGHGNTIYF
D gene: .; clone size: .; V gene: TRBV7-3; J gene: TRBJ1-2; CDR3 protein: CASAQGPSNYGYTF
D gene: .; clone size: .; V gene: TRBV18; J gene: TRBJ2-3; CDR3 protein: CASSPGGGPGDTQYF
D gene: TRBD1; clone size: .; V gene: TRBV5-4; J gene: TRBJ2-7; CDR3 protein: CASSFTGVGEQYF
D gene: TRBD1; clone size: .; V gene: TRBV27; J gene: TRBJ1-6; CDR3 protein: CASSLDRQGYNSPLHF
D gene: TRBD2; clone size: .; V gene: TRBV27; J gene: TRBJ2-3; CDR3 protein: CASSPRSQTSGRAGTDTQYF
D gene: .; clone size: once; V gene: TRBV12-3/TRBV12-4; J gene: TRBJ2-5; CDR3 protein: CASREVETQYF
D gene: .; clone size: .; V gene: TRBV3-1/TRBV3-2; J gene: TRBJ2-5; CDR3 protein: CASRKEYQETQYF
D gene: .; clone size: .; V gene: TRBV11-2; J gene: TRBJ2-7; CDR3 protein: CASSLQTTYEQYF
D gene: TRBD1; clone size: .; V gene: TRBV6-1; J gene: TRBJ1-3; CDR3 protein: CASREGQGTGNTIYF
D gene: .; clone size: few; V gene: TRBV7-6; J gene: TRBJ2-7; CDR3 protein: CASSPWGVRFYEQYF
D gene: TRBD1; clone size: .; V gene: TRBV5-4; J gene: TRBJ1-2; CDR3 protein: CASRGTVSYGYTF
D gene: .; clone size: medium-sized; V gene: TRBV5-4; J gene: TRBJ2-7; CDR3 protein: CASSLLQASYEQYF
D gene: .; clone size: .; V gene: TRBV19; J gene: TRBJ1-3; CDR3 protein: CASPQPGYGNTIYF
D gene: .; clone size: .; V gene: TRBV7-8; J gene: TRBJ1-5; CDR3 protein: CASSPLGQPQHF
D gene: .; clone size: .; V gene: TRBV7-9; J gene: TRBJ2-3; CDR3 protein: CASSPSGSTDTQYF
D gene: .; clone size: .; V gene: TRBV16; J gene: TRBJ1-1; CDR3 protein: CASSRGNTEAFF
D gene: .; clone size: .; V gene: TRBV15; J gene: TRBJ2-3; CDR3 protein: CATDGGPSTDTQYF
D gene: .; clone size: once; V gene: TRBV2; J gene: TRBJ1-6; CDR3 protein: CASSRQGQDYNSPLHF
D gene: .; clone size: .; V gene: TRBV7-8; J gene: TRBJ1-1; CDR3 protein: CASSSGSVNTEAFF
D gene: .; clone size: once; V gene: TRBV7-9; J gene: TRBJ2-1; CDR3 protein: CASSLATSPYNEQFF
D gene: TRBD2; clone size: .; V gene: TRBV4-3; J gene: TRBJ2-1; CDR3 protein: CASSQVLTSGRYNEQFF
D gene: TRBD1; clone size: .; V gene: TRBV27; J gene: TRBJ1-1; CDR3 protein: CASSDLGTGSTEAFF